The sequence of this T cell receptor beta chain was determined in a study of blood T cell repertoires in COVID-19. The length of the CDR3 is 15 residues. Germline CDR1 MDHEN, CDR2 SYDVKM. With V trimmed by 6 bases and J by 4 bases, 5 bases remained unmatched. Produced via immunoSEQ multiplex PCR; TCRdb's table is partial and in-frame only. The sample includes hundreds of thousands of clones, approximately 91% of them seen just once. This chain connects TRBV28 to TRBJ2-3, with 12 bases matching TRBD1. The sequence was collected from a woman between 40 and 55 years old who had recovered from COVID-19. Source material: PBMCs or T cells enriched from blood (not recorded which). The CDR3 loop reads CASRLGQGAADTQYF. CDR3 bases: TGTGCCAGCAGGCTGGGACAGGGGGCCGCAGATACGCAGTATTTT.